The rows below give T cell receptor beta chains drawn from one sample of a study of CD8+ T cells in alopecia areata. Some clones are missing from TCRdb's copy, which holds only in-frame ones; the method was immunoSEQ multiplex PCR. The sample includes about 250,000 clones, about 62% of them seen just once. Sequences were derived from CD4+ T cells sorted from blood, sampled around week 53, from a patient treated with tofacitinib. The receptors derive from a human donor with alopecia areata. CDR3s include the opening cysteine and the closing phenylalanine or tryptophan. The D gene is left open where the match is weak. Clone size is given for some rows only: seen once, a few or many times, or a class if the clone is expanded.

clone size	CDR3 length	D gene	V gene	J gene	CDR3 protein	CDR3 DNA
NA	16	NA	TRBV7-2	TRBJ2-7	CASSLALRKGAYEQYF	TGTGCCAGCAGCTTAGCACTTAGGAAAGGGGCCTACGAGCAGTACTTC
few	16	NA	TRBV12-2	TRBJ2-3	CASRSRGGLRADTQYF	TGTGCAAGTCGCTCGCGGGGGGGGCTCAGGGCAGATACGCAGTATTTT
NA	15	NA	TRBV18	TRBJ1-1	CASSPIGLMNTEAFF	TGTGCCAGCTCACCAATAGGGCTGATGAACACTGAAGCTTTCTTT
NA	14	NA	TRBV18	TRBJ1-4	CASSPPGDSEKLFF	TGTGCCAGCTCACCACCCGGGGATAGCGAAAAACTGTTTTTT
few	13	TRBD1	TRBV29-1	TRBJ1-1	CRAEQGINTEAFF	TGCAGAGCGGAACAGGGGATTAACACTGAAGCTTTCTTT
few	13	NA	TRBV5-1	TRBJ2-7	CASSLGDFYEQYF	TGCGCCAGCAGCTTGGGCGATTTCTACGAGCAGTACTTC
NA	15	NA	TRBV7-2	TRBJ1-5	CASSLTGTSNQPQHF	TGTGCCAGCAGCTTAACAGGGACGAGCAATCAGCCCCAGCATTTT
few	14	NA	TRBV7-9	TRBJ2-1	CASSRRGGFDEQFF	TGTGCCAGCAGCCGGAGGGGGGGCTTCGATGAGCAGTTCTTC
NA	15	TRBD1	TRBV4-3	TRBJ1-2	CASSHPRTGQDGYTF	TGCGCCAGCAGCCACCCACGGACAGGGCAGGATGGCTACACCTTC
few	13	NA	TRBV19	TRBJ2-5	CASTPWGSETQYF	TGTGCCAGTACCCCATGGGGTTCGGAGACCCAGTACTTC
NA	11	TRBD2	TRBV7-8	TRBJ2-1	CASSPGGGRFF	TGTGCCAGCAGCCCGGGGGGGGGCCGGTTCTTC
NA	13	TRBD1	TRBV30	TRBJ1-1	CAWRGQLNTEAFF	TGTGCCTGGAGGGGACAGCTGAACACTGAAGCTTTCTTT
NA	16	NA	TRBV25-1	TRBJ1-2	CASSLSGARRDYGYTF	TGTGCCAGCAGTTTATCAGGGGCGCGAAGGGATTATGGCTACACCTTC
NA	15	NA	TRBV19	TRBJ1-5	CASSIGPGGNQPQHF	TGTGCCAGTAGTATAGGGCCCGGTGGGAATCAGCCCCAGCATTTT
few	15	NA	TRBV11-1	TRBJ2-3	CASSPSGPGTDTQYF	TGTGCCAGCAGCCCGAGCGGGCCAGGCACAGATACGCAGTATTTT
NA	15	NA	TRBV9	TRBJ2-1	CASSPGVLGNNEQFF	TGTGCCAGCAGCCCAGGGGTCCTGGGAAACAATGAGCAGTTCTTC
few	15	NA	TRBV5-6	TRBJ2-5	CASSFLTTYQETQYF	TGTGCCAGCAGCTTCTTGACGACGTACCAAGAGACCCAGTACTTC
NA	17	NA	TRBV10-3	TRBJ2-3	CAISEPPGTPRTDTQYF	TGTGCCATCAGTGAGCCGCCCGGGACTCCGCGGACAGATACGCAGTATTTT
few	17	NA	TRBV13	TRBJ2-1	CASSLWAGKARRLEQFF	TGTGCCAGCAGCTTATGGGCTGGGAAAGCTAGGCGGCTTGAGCAGTTCTTC
NA	15	NA	TRBV7-9	TRBJ2-7	CASSLDGREVSEQYF	TGTGCCAGCAGCTTAGACGGCAGGGAGGTAAGCGAGCAGTACTTC
NA	14	NA	TRBV29-1	TRBJ2-2	CSVEGTRGPGELFF	TGCAGCGTTGAGGGAACTAGGGGACCCGGGGAGCTGTTTTTT
NA	14	NA	TRBV2	TRBJ2-5	CASSIPSGGQTQYF	TGTGCCAGCAGTATACCCAGTGGAGGGCAGACCCAGTACTTC
few	14	NA	TRBV11-2	TRBJ2-5	CASSSDSGWETQYF	TGTGCCAGCAGCTCGGACAGCGGGTGGGAGACCCAGTACTTC
NA	15	TRBD1	TRBV5-4	TRBJ1-6	CASSFRTGGDSPLHF	TGTGCCAGCAGCTTCAGGACAGGGGGCGATTCACCCCTCCACTTT
few	13	NA	TRBV27	TRBJ2-1	CASSLSRNNEQFF	TGTGCCAGCAGTTTATCGCGGAACAATGAGCAGTTCTTC
few	12	NA	TRBV4-1	TRBJ2-7	CASSQEGYEQYF	TGCGCCAGCAGCCAAGAAGGGTACGAGCAGTACTTC
NA	13	NA	TRBV15	TRBJ1-2	CATSLEEDYGYTF	TGTGCCACCAGCCTGGAAGAAGACTATGGCTACACCTTC
few	12	NA	TRBV7-6	TRBJ2-3	CASSRSTDTQYF	TGTGCCAGCAGCCGAAGCACAGATACGCAGTATTTT
NA	15	TRBD1	TRBV4-3	TRBJ1-2	CASSQEIGTGAGYTF	TGCGCCAGCAGCCAAGAAATCGGGACAGGGGCTGGCTACACCTTC
NA	13	NA	TRBV29-1	TRBJ1-1	CSVAEGGGTEAFF	TGCAGCGTGGCAGAGGGAGGAGGCACTGAAGCTTTCTTT
NA	15	TRBD1	TRBV5-4	TRBJ1-2	CASSLGQGLTYGYTF	TGTGCCAGCAGCTTGGGACAGGGGTTAACCTATGGCTACACCTTC
NA	16	NA	TRBV9	TRBJ2-3	CASSVAGGRGTDTQYF	TGTGCCAGCAGCGTAGCCGGGGGTCGGGGCACAGATACGCAGTATTTT
NA	14	NA	TRBV30	TRBJ2-7	CAWSEGTVIYEQYF	TGTGCCTGGAGTGAAGGGACCGTAATCTACGAGCAGTACTTC
NA	14	TRBD1	TRBV30	TRBJ1-3	CAWSQSDRVYHVDF	TGTGCCTGGAGTCAGTCGGACAGGGTATATCATGTCGATTTT
many	14	NA	TRBV30	TRBJ1-1	CAWSVYRRRTEAFF	TGTGCCTGGAGTGTCTACCGACGTCGGACAGAAGCTTTCTTT
few	14	NA	TRBV10-3	TRBJ2-5	CAISPGAPQETQYF	TGTGCCATCAGCCCGGGGGCGCCCCAAGAGACCCAGTACTTC
NA	14	NA	TRBV10-3	TRBJ1-1	CAVAGTEGNTEAFF	TGTGCCGTGGCCGGGACGGAGGGGAACACTGAAGCTTTCTTT
NA	14	NA	TRBV30	TRBJ2-5	CAWSKGYGQETQYF	TGTGCCTGGAGTAAAGGGTACGGACAAGAGACCCAGTACTTC
NA	15	NA	TRBV6-5	TRBJ2-1	CASSKSALSYNEQFF	TGTGCCAGCAGTAAGTCCGCTTTATCCTACAATGAGCAGTTCTTC